This TCR beta chain is drawn from a study of T cell responses to AZD1222 COVID-19 vaccine. Whole-study context: Investigators merged groups given second doses at roughly 4 or roughly 12 weeks. Notes on the study in general: Reportedly, close to half of spike-specific TCRs are directed against unmutated variant regions. All repertoire sampling was performed exclusively after the peak T cell response. Two AZD1222 doses significantly raised spike-specific TCR breadth and depth over controls.

Germline V lookup: CDR1 GTSNPN, CDR2 SVGIG (reference sequence). Trimming shortened V by 1 base and J by 2 bases, and 12 bases separated the two germline ends. The CDR3 has 14 amino acids. The data were produced by immunoSEQ multiplex PCR, yet TCRdb's version contains in-frame clones alone and is incomplete. This sample has about 140,000 clones, with around 91% found just once. For this clone: Its antigen remains unknown.

This chain links TRBV30 with TRBJ2-7, with D possibly matching TRBD1 (5 bases). Sequencing was performed on peripheral blood, taken on day 0 of AZD1222 vaccination. The receptor's source is an adult in good health. The CDR3 region is CAWSATASPYEQYF. CDR3 in DNA: TGTGCCTGGAGTGCGACAGCGTCACCCTACGAGCAGTACTTC.